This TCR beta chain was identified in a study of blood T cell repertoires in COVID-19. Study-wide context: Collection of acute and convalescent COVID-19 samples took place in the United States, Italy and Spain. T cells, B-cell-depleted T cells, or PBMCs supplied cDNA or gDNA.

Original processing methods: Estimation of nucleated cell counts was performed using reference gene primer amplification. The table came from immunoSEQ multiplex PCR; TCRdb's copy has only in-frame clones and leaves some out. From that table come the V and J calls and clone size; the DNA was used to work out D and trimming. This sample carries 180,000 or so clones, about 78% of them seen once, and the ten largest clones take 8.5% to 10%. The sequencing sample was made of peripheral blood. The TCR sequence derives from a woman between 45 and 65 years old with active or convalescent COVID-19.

CDR3 bases: TGTGCCAGCAGCTTGGTGGGCAGCCCAGGGAGCAATCAGCCCCAGCATTTT. It encodes CASSLVGSPGSNQPQHF. The chain joins TRBV5-8 to TRBJ1-5, with D possibly being TRBD1 (5 bases). Trimming cost V 0 bases and J 1 base, with 14 bases left between them. The germline gives CDR1 SGHTS, CDR2 YDEGEE. CDR3 length equals 17 residues.